This TCR beta chain appears in the sequencing data of a study of blood T cell repertoires in COVID-19. At the level of the study: Sites across the United States, Italy and Spain contributed samples from acute and convalescent COVID-19. PBMCs, B-cell-depleted T cells, or T cells were the source of the cDNA or gDNA that made up the material.

Libraries were prepared by immunoSEQ multiplex PCR; TCRdb keeps only in-frame clonotypes and omits some of them. Here the sample spans 250,000 to 300,000 clones, less than 90% being singletons. The CDR3 has 15 residues. J was trimmed by 7 bases and V by 0 bases; bases with no gene match: 6. The germline CDR1 and CDR2 sequences are SGHRS and YFSETQ. The V call is TRBV5-1, the J call TRBJ1-4; 7 bases match TRBD1. Sequencing was done on a sample of peripheral blood. The clonotype originates from a man in his 60s who had recovered from COVID-19. CDR3 coding DNA: TGCGCCAGCAGCTTGGGTGGAGGGGGCCTTGAAAAACTGTTTTTT. This codes for CASSLGGGGLEKLFF.